What follows are 23 T cell receptor beta chains derived from one specimen sequenced in a study of OX40 agonist ivuxolimab in advanced cancers. Profiled with immunoSEQ multiplex PCR; TCRdb holds only in-frame clones, not every one. In the table there are around 73,000 clones, 85% to 90% of which are singletons. Sequencing was performed on CD4+ or CD8+ T cells sorted from blood, taken in a trial of the OX40 agonist ivuxolimab. These receptor sequences come from an adult with an advanced solid tumor such as melanoma, head and neck, liver or kidney cancer.

J is TRBJ2-5 and V is TRBV23-1; TRBD1 matches 10 bases. TRBV23-1 carries the ORF label, with uncertain function. CDR3 length: 16 residues. V shed 10 bases and J 4 bases; nucleotides not matched to a gene: 15. CDR3 in DNA: TGCGCCACCCCCCCGGGACAGGGGATTTTCGGAGAGACCCAGTACTTC. It specifies CATPPGQGIFGETQYF.

CDR3 DNA: TGCGCCAGCAGCCAAGTCCCTCCCGGGCAGACCCAGTACTTC. Translated: CASSQVPPGQTQYF. This sequence joins TRBV4-1 and TRBJ2-5; D not resolved. V lost 1 base and J lost 6, with 12 bases in between. The germline gives CDR1 MGHRA, CDR2 YSYEKL. This CDR3 contains 14 residues.

The V and J genes are TRBV7-6 and TRBJ2-7; D gene ambiguous. With 4 bases removed from V and 3 bases from J, the gap between germline ends came to 22 bases. The CDR3 extends over 17 amino acids. Germline V gene sequence: CDR1 SGHVS, CDR2 FNYEAQ. The CDR3 spells CASSSPAVPHPFYEQYF. In DNA form, the CDR3 reads TGTGCCAGCAGCTCCCCCGCCGTCCCCCATCCCTTCTACGAGCAGTACTTC.

This clone turned up a few times. The CDR3 DNA is TGTGCCAGCAGCGACCTCGGGCCCTACGAGCAGTACTTC. Translated, it gives CASSDLGPYEQYF. The chain combines TRBV7-6 with TRBJ2-7, with unresolved D. V was clipped by 5 bases and J by 2 bases, with 10 bases between them. Germline V CDR1 and CDR2: SGHVS, FNYEAQ. The CDR3 is made up of 13 amino acids. Complete variable domain (other parts from reference TRBV7-6 and TRBJ2-7): GAGVSQSPRYKVTKRGQDVALRCDPISGHVSLYWYRQALGQGPEFLTYFNYEAQQDKSGLPNDRFSAERPEGSISTLTIQRTEQRDSAMYRCASSDLGPYEQYFGPGTRLTVT.

V usage is TRBV5-4 and J usage is TRBJ2-7, with a possible D match to TRBD2 (6 bases). This CDR3 comprises 13 residues. V shed 10 bases and J shed 7 bases, with 21 bases lying between them. Looked up from germline, CDR1 is SGHNT and CDR2 is YYREEE (reference sequence). For the CDR3, the DNA is TGTGCCTCCCTGGGTCGGGGAGGAGAAGAGCAGTACTTC. Translation: CASLGRGGEEQYF.

This chain links TRBV27 with TRBJ2-4; a weak D match, TRBD1 (6 bases). Germline CDR1 MNHEY, CDR2 SMNVEV (reference sequence). The CDR3 is made up of 16 amino acids. V shed 5 bases and J shed 0 bases, with 14 bases lying between them. The CDR3, as DNA: TGTGCCAGCAGTACGGAAGGGGGTCTAGCCAAAAACATTCAGTACTTC. It codes for CASSTEGGLAKNIQYF.

The V call is TRBV20-1, the J call TRBJ1-2; D is possibly TRBD1 (5 bases). The V gene lost 3 bases and the J gene lost 7 bases, with 9 bases spanning the gap. Per the germline V gene, CDR1 is DFQATT and CDR2 is SNEGSKA (reference sequence). The CDR3 covers 11 residues. The CDR3 loop is CSASHGGGYTF. In DNA form, the CDR3 reads TGCAGTGCTAGTCACGGGGGTGGCTACACCTTC.

The V call is TRBV18, the J call TRBJ2-3, with TRBD1 matching over 7 bases. This CDR3 is 15 amino acids long. Germline-derived CDR1 and CDR2 are KGHSH and LQKENI. The J segment lost 2 bases and the V segment lost 5 bases, leaving 7 bases of the junction unmatched. The CDR3 here is CASSARQGTTDTQYF. In DNA, the CDR3 is TGTGCCAGCTCAGCAAGACAGGGTACCACAGATACGCAGTATTTT.

V and J are TRBV5-1 and TRBJ2-7; tentative D call: TRBD2 (5 bases). Per germline, CDR1 SGHRS and CDR2 YFSETQ. The CDR3 runs 13 residues. V lost 2 bases and J lost 3, with 9 bases in between. The CDR3 DNA sequence: TGCGCCAGCAGCTTCGGAGACTACTACGAGCAGTACTTC. Its protein is CASSFGDYYEQYF.

J is TRBJ1-4 and V is TRBV27, with D perhaps matching TRBD1 (5 bases). This CDR3 region has 15 residues. The V gene lost 3 bases and the J gene lost 8 bases, with 16 bases spanning the gap. The germline V gene encodes CDR1 MNHEY and CDR2 SMNVEV (reference sequence). CDR3 in amino acids: CASSLVAGRGEKLFF. In nucleotides, the CDR3 is TGTGCCAGCAGTTTGGTAGCTGGGCGGGGGGAAAAACTGTTTTTT. Based on the CDR3 plus reference TRBV27 and TRBJ1-4, the full variable domain is EAQVTQNPRYLITVTGKKLTVTCSQNMNHEYMSWYRQDPGLGLRQIYYSMNVEVTDKGDVPEGYKVSRKEKRNFPLILESPSPNQTSLYFCASSLVAGRGEKLFFGSGTQLSVL.

This chain uses TRBV27 with TRBJ1-4; perhaps TRBD1 as D (5 bases). The V end was cut by 0 bases, the J end by 6 bases, with 11 bases between. The germline gives CDR1 MNHEY, CDR2 SMNVEV (reference sequence). The CDR3 sequence is 15 residues long. CDR3 loop: CASSLSGGVYEKLFF. In nucleotides, the CDR3 is TGTGCCAGCAGTTTATCCGGGGGGGTGTATGAAAAACTGTTTTTT.

The CDR3: CASSPTVLEQYF. CDR3 coding DNA: TGTGCCAGCAGCCCAACGGTCCTCGAGCAGTACTTC. This sequence joins TRBV11-2 and TRBJ2-7; the D is unclear. This CDR3 region has 12 residues. The germline V and J ends were trimmed by 5 bases and 6 bases, with 11 bases remaining between them. The germline gives CDR1 SGHAT, CDR2 FQNNGV.

The chain joins TRBV2 to TRBJ2-3, with D maybe TRBD2 (6 bases). The germline V and J ends were trimmed by 3 bases and 2 bases, with 15 bases remaining between them. CDR1 is SNHLY, CDR2 FYNNEI, per germline. CDR3 length: 16 residues. Here the CDR3 reads CASSEGLRGATDTQYF. In DNA, the CDR3 is TGTGCCAGCAGTGAGGGCCTGCGCGGGGCCACAGATACGCAGTATTTT. Filled out from reference TRBV2 and TRBJ2-3, the complete variable domain reads EPEVTQTPSHQVTQMGQEVILRCVPISNHLYFYWYRQILGQKVEFLVSFYNNEISEKSEIFDDQFSVERPDGSNFTLKIRSTKLEDSAMYFCASSEGLRGATDTQYFGPGTRLTVL.

The chain couples TRBV6-1 to TRBJ2-3; D gene uncertain. Per germline, CDR1 MNHNS and CDR2 SASEGT. The CDR3 is 17 amino acids. Trimming removed 4 bases at V and 0 bases at J, with 17 bases between. The CDR3 protein is CASSALALPTSTDTQYF. DNA of the CDR3: TGTGCCAGCAGTGCCCTCGCCCTCCCCACAAGCACAGATACGCAGTATTTT.

This clone was found once. The rearrangement joins TRBV9 to TRBJ2-3, with D maybe TRBD2 (6 bases). Germline V gives CDR1 SGDLS, CDR2 YYNGEE. V was clipped by 0 bases and J by 2 bases, with 10 bases between them. The CDR3 covers 15 residues. Here the CDR3 DNA reads TGTGCCAGCAGCGTAGAGGCTAGCGTCACAGATACGCAGTATTTT. This encodes CASSVEASVTDTQYF.

This clone was counted a single time. The chain links TRBV7-9 to TRBJ2-7; possible D gene TRBD2, 5 bases. The CDR3 runs 12 residues. Germline V gene lookup returns CDR1 SEHNR and CDR2 FQNEAQ (reference sequence). Trimming shortened V by 5 bases and J by 7 bases, and 12 bases separated the two germline ends. The CDR3 here is CASSPRGSEQYF. In DNA form, the CDR3 reads TGTGCCAGCAGCCCCCGGGGTAGTGAGCAGTACTTC.

The chain joins TRBV10-3 to TRBJ1-1, with 9 bases aligning to TRBD1. Germline CDR1 ENHRY, CDR2 SYGVKD. This CDR3 contains 14 residues. V shed 2 bases, J shed 7 bases, and the junction held 5 bases outside the gene matches. The CDR3 protein is CAISERGTGIEAFF. DNA of the CDR3: TGTGCCATCAGTGAGAGGGGGACAGGGATTGAAGCTTTCTTT.

This chain connects TRBV19 to TRBJ1-1; TRBD1 agrees at 11 bases. Per the germline V gene, CDR1 is LNHDA and CDR2 is SQIVND (reference sequence). V gave up 10 bases and J gave up 4 bases; unmatched junction bases: 2. The CDR3 totals 12 residues. The CDR3, as DNA: TGTGCCATAGGGACAGGGGGCACTGAAGCTTTCTTT. Protein: CAIGTGGTEAFF.

The genes are TRBV11-2 and TRBJ1-1; D possibly corresponds to TRBD1 (6 bases). Germline CDR1 SGHAT, CDR2 FQNNGV. Trimming shortened V by 1 base and J by 5 bases, and 20 bases separated the two germline ends. The CDR3 is 17 amino acids. CDR3 sequence: CASSLGDIFPKQTEAFF. The DNA of the CDR3 is TGTGCCAGCAGCTTAGGGGACATCTTTCCAAAACAAACTGAAGCTTTCTTT.

In its sample, this clone was seen once. V and J are TRBV11-2 and TRBJ1-2; 8 bases align to TRBD1. Germline CDR1 and CDR2: SGHAT and FQNNGV. This CDR3 has 14 amino acids. J lost 7 bases, V lost 1 base, and 5 bases had no gene match. Written as DNA, the CDR3 is TGTGCCAGCAGCTTAGGACAGGGGATGAGTGGCTACACCTTC. Its protein product is CASSLGQGMSGYTF.

CDR3 bases: TGCGCCAGCACTAGCGTGAACACCGGGGAGCTGTTTTTT. This codes for CASTSVNTGELFF. The chain combines TRBV10-2 with TRBJ2-2, with D possibly matching TRBD2 (6 bases). Trimming removed 7 bases at V and 1 base at J, with 7 bases between. The CDR3 has 13 amino acids. CDR1 WSHSY and CDR2 SAAADI come from the germline V gene.

The chain combines TRBV7-9 with TRBJ2-5; D may match TRBD1 or TRBD2 (6 bases each). CDR3 length: 14 amino acids. Germline assignment: CDR1 SEHNR and CDR2 FQNEAQ (reference sequence). The V end was cut by 6 bases, the J end by 2 bases, with 13 bases between. Here the CDR3 reads CASRGGSYQETQYF. For the CDR3, the DNA is TGTGCCAGCAGAGGGGGGAGCTATCAAGAGACCCAGTACTTC.

The V and J genes are TRBV28 and TRBJ1-1; possibly TRBD1 for D (5 bases). This CDR3 is built from 16 residues. CDR1 is MDHEN, CDR2 SYDVKM, per germline. V lost 5 bases and J 4 bases, leaving 20 bases between the germline ends. CDR3: CASSLYVGGVGTEAFF. The CDR3 DNA reads TGTGCCAGCAGTCTATACGTTGGAGGGGTCGGCACTGAAGCTTTCTTT.